Given below is one T cell receptor beta chain in context. These data originate in a study of blood T cell repertoires in COVID-19. The overall study: Sites across the United States, Italy and Spain contributed samples from acute and convalescent COVID-19. T cells, B-cell-depleted T cells, or PBMCs provided the cDNA or gDNA that served as material.

Looked up from germline, CDR1 is LGHDT and CDR2 is YNNKEL (reference sequence). This CDR3 region has 15 residues. The V and J ends lost 4 bases and 1 base respectively, with 14 bases between them. Authors' data handling: For nucleated cells, counts were estimated from reference gene primer amplification. Method: immunoSEQ multiplex PCR; TCRdb's copy keeps in-frame clones and lacks some. The DNA was the basis for D and trimming; V, J and clone size are from that table. Of about 300,000 clones in the sample, around 88% were seen once. Sequences were obtained from peripheral blood. The receptor was isolated from a woman in her 50s with acute or convalescent COVID-19. This rearrangement joins TRBV3-1 (or the pseudogene TRBV3-2) to TRBJ2-7, with D maybe TRBD2 (5 bases). The DNA for the CDR3 is TGTGCCAGCAGCCCTCCGGCGGGCAATTCCTACGAGCAGTACTTC. Amino acid sequence: CASSPPAGNSYEQYF.